The source of this TCR beta chain is a study of blood T cell repertoires in COVID-19. Study information: PBMCs, B-cell-depleted T cells, or T cells were the source of the cDNA or gDNA that made up the material.

Original handling: Cell counts per sample came from amplifying reference gene primers. Only in-frame clones appear in the TCRdb table, and some are missing; sequencing was by immunoSEQ multiplex PCR. V and J calls and clone size follow that table, whereas D and trimming were derived from the DNA. The sample has about 200,000 clones, 65% to 90% seen once. This receptor was identified in a man aged 45-60 years with acute or convalescent COVID-19. The sequenced sample was peripheral blood.

The CDR3 DNA sequence: TGTGCCAGCAGCTTGGACCTCAGGGGGCTAGCTGGCTACACCTTC. Translated: CASSLDLRGLAGYTF. The chain joins TRBV5-6 to TRBJ1-2, with 8 bases identical to TRBD1. The CDR3 runs to 15 residues. V gave up 0 bases and J gave up 7 bases; unmatched junction bases: 8. Germline V CDR1 and CDR2: SGHDT, YYEEEE.